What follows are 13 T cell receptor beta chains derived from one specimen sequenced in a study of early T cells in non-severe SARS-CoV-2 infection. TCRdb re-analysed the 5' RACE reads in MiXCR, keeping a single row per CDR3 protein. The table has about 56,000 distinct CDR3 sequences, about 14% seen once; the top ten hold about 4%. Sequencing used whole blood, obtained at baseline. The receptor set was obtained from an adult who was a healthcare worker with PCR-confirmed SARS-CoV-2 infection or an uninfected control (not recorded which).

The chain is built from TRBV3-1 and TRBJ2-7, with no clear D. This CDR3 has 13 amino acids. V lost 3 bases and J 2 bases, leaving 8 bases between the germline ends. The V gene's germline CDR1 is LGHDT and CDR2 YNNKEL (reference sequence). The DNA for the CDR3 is TGTGCCAGCAGCCAGGGGTCCCCCTACGAGCAGTACTTC. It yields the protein CASSQGSPYEQYF.

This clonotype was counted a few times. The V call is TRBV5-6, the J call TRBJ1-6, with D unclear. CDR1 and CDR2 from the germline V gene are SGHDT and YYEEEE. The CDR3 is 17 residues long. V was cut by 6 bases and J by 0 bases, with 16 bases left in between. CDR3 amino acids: CASTSGPMSSYNSPLHF. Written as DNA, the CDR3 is TGTGCCAGCACCTCCGGGCCGATGAGCTCCTATAATTCACCCCTCCACTTT.

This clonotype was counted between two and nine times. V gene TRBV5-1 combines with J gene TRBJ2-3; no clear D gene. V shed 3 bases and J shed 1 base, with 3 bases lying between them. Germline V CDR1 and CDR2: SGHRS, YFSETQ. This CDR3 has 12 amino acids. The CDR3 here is CASSSGTDTQYF. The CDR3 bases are TGCGCCAGCAGCTCCGGCACAGATACGCAGTATTTT.

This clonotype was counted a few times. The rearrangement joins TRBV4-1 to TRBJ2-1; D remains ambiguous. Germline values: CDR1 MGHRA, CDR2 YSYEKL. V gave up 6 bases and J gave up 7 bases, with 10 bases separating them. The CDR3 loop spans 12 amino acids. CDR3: CASSVGWNEQFF. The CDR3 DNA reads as TGCGCCAGCAGTGTAGGGTGGAATGAGCAGTTCTTC.

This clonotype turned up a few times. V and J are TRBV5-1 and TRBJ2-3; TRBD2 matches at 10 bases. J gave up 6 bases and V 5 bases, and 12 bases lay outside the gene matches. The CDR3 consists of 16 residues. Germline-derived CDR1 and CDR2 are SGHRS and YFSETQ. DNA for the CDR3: TGCGCCAGCAGAGCGGAGAGCGGGGGGGCCGCCGATACGCAGTATTTT. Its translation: CASRAESGGAADTQYF.

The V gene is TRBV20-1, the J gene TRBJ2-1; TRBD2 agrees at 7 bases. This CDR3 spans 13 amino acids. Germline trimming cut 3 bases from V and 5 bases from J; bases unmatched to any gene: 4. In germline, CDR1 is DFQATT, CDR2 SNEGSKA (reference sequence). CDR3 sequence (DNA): TGCAGTGCTAGCCGCGGGGGTAACAATGAGCAGTTCTTC. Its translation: CSASRGGNNEQFF.

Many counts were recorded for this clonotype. CDR3 in DNA: TGTGCCAGCAGCTTGGACGCATACAATGAGCAGTTCTTC. Translated: CASSLDAYNEQFF. V is TRBV7-3 and J is TRBJ2-1; D unresolved. This CDR3 has 13 residues. Germline-derived CDR1 and CDR2 are SGHTA and FQGTGA. V was clipped by 3 bases and J by 4 bases, with 7 bases between them.

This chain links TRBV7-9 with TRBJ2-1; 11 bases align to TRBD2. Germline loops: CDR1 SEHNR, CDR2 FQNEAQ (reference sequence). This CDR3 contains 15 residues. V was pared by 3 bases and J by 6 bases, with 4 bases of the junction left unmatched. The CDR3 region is CASSFVAGGPNEQFF. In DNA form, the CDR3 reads TGTGCCAGCAGCTTCGTAGCGGGAGGGCCCAATGAGCAGTTCTTC. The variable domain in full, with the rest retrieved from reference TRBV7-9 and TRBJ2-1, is DTGVSQNPRHKITKRGQNVTFRCDPISEHNRLYWYRQTLGQGPEFLTYFQNEAQLEKSRLLSDRFSAERPKGSFSTLEIQRTEQGDSAMYLCASSFVAGGPNEQFFGPGTRLTVL.

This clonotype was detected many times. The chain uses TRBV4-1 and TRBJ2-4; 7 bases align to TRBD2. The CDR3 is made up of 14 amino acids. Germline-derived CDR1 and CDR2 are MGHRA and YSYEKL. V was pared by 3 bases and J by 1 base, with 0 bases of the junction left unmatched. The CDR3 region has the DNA TGCGCCAGCAGCCAGCGGGGGGCCAAAAACATTCAGTACTTC. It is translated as CASSQRGAKNIQYF.

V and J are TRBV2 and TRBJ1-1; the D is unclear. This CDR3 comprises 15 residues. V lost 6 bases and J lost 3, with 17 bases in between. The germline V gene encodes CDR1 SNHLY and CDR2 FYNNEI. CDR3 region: CASSPGPSTDTEAFF. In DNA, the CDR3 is TGTGCCAGCAGCCCCGGGCCCTCCACGGACACTGAAGCTTTCTTT.

The CDR3 is CASSFGNQPQHF. The CDR3 bases are TGTGCCAGCAGCTTTGGCAATCAGCCCCAGCATTTT. V usage is TRBV7-9 and J usage is TRBJ1-5; D unclear. Germline V gene lookup returns CDR1 SEHNR and CDR2 FQNEAQ (reference sequence). The CDR3 is 12 amino acids. V was clipped by 3 bases and J by 2 bases, with 2 bases between them.

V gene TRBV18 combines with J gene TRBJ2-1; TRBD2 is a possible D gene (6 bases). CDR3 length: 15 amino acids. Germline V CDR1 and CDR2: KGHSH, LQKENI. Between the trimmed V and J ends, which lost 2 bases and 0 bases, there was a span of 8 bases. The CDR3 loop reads CASSPAGSSYNEQFF. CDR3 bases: TGTGCCAGCTCACCAGCGGGGAGCTCCTACAATGAGCAGTTCTTC.

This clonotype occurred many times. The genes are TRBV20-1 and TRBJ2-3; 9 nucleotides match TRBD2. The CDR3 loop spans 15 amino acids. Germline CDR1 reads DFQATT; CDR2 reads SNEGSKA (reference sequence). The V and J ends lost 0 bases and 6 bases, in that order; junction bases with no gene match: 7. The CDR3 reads CSARDIAGDLDTQYF. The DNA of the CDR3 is TGCAGTGCTAGAGATATAGCGGGAGATCTGGATACGCAGTATTTT.